This T cell receptor beta chain is from a study of T cells after yellow fever vaccination. In this sample, this clonotype turned up once. TCRdb analysed the 5' RACE reads with MiXCR anew, one entry per CDR3 protein. The repertoire has 300,000 to 400,000 distinct CDR3 sequences, 9.5% to 12% of them found once; the top ten carry 3% to 4%. Germline V CDR1 and CDR2: KGHSH, LQKENI. The V gene end was trimmed by 6 bases and the J gene end by 7 bases; junction bases not matched to a gene: 11. The CDR3 length is 15 residues. This receptor was taken from a man younger than 30 who received the YFV17D yellow fever vaccine. The V gene is TRBV18, the J gene TRBJ1-5; 8 bases fit TRBD1. This material consisted of CD4+ T cells sorted from PBMCs, taken 45 days after the yellow fever booster vaccination. The CDR3 coding sequence is TGTGCCAGCTCCCCCCAGGGGGCCTCGGGACAGCCCCAGCATTTT. This encodes CASSPQGASGQPQHF.